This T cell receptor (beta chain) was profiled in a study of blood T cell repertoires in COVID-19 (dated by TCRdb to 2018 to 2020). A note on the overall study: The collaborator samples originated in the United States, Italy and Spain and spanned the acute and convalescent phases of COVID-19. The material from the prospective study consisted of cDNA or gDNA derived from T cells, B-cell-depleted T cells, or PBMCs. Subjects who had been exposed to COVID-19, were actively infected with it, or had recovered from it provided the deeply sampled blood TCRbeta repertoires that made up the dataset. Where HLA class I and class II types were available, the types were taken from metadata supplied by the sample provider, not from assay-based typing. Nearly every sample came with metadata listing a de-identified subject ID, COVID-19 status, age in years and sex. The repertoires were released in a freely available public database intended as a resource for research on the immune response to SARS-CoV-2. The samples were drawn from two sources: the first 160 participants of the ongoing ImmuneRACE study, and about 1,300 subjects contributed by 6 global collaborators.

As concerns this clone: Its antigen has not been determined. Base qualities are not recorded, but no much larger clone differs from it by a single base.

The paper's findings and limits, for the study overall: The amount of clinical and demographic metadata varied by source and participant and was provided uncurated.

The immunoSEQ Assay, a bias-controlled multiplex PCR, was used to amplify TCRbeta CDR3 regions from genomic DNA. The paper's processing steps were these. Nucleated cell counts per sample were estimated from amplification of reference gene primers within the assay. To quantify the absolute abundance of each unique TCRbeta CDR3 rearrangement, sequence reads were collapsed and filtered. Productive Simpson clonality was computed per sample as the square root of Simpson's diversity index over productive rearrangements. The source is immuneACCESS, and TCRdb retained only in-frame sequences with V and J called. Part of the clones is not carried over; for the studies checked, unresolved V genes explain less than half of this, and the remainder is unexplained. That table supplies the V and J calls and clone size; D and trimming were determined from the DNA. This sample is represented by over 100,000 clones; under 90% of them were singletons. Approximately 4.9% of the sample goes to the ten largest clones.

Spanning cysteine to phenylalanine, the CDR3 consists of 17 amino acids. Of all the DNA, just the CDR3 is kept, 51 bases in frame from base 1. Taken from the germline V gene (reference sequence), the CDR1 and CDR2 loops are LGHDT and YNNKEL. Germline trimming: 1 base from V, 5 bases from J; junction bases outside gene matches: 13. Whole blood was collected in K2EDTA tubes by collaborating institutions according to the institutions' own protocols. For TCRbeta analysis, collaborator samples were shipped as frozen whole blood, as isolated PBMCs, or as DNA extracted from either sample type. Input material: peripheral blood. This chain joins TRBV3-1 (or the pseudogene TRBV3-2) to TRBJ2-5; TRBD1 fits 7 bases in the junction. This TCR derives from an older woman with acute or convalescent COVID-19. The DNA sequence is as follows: TGTGCCAGCAGCCAAGTGCTAGGGGACAGTTCAGAGGAGACCCAGTACTTC. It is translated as CASSQVLGDSSEETQYF.